This TCR beta chain was identified during a study of T cell responses to AZD1222 COVID-19 vaccine. This clone occurred a few times. The repertoire was sequenced with immunoSEQ multiplex PCR; TCRdb's copy has only in-frame clones and lacks some. Here the sample spans some 120,000 clones, over 85% being singletons. This TCR derives from an adult in good health. The sample here was peripheral blood, taken on day 0 of AZD1222 vaccination.

CDR3 coding DNA: TGTGCCAGCAGCGTAGATCCGGTTTCCTACGAGCAGTACTTC. It codes for CASSVDPVSYEQYF. The rearrangement links TRBV9 to TRBJ2-7; D unclear. This CDR3 comprises 14 residues. Germline CDR1 is SGDLS and CDR2 is YYNGEE. Trimming cost V 0 bases and J 1 base, with 8 bases left between them.